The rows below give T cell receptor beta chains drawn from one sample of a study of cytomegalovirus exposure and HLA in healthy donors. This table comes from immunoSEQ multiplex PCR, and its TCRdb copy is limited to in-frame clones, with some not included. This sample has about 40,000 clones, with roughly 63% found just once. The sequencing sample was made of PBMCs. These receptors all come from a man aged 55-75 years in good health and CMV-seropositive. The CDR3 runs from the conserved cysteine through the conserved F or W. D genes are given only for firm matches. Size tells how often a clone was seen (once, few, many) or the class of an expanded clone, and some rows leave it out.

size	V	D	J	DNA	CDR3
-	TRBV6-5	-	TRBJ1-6	TGTGCCAGCAGTTACTACTCGGTTACGGGGAATTCACCCCTCCACTTT	CASSYYSVTGNSPLHF
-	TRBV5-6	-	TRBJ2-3	TGTGCCAGCAGGTCCGACAGGCGGGGGCACACAGATACGCAGTATTTT	CASRSDRRGHTDTQYF
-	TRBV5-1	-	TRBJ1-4	TGCGCCAGCAGCTTGGCGTCAGGAAATGAAAAACTGTTTTTT	CASSLASGNEKLFF
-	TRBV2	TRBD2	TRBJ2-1	TGTGCCAGCATTCTAGCGGCATCCTACAATGAGCAGTTCTTC	CASILAASYNEQFF
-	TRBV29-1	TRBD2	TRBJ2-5	TGCAGCGCCGAAAGTAGGCGACTAGCGGGAGGAGAGACCCAGTACTTC	CSAESRRLAGGETQYF
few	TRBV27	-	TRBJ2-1	TGTGCCAGCAGTTTCGGACAGTTTAGCAATGAGCAGTTCTTC	CASSFGQFSNEQFF
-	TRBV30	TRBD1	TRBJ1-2	TGTGCCTTCCACCGGGACAGGTCCCCTAACTATGGCTACACCTTC	CAFHRDRSPNYGYTF
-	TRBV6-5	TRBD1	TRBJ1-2	TGTGCCAGCAGGTCCAGGGGGCGGCGAGACTATGGCTACACCTTC	CASRSRGRRDYGYTF
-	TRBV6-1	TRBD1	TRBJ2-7	TGTGCCAGCAGGGACAGGGGATACTACGAGCAGTACTTC	CASRDRGYYEQYF
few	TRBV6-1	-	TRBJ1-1	TGTGCCAGCAGTGAAGTATGGAACACTGAAGCTTTCTTT	CASSEVWNTEAFF
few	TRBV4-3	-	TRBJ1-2	TGCGCCAGCAGCCAAGAGGCAGGGGCGAACTATGGCTACACCTTC	CASSQEAGANYGYTF
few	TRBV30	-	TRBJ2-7	TGTGCCTGGAACTCCCTAGGGGGTGACGAGCAGTACTTC	CAWNSLGGDEQYF
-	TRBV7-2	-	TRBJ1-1	TGTGCCAGCAGCTTAGTCCCAAACACTGAAGCTTTCTTT	CASSLVPNTEAFF
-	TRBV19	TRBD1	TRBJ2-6	TGTGCCAGCAGGGACAGGGGGAACTCTGGGGCCAACGTCCTGACTTTC	CASRDRGNSGANVLTF
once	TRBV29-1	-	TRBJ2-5	TGCAGCGTTCAGGCCCAGGGTCGAGAGCAGTACTTC	CSVQAQGREQYF
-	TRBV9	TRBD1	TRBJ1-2	TGTGCCAGCAGCGTAGCGCTGGGGGACAGGGGCTATGGCTACACCTTC	CASSVALGDRGYGYTF
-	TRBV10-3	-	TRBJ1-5	TGTGCCATCACCGACCGGGAGAATCAGCCCCAGCATTTT	CAITDRENQPQHF
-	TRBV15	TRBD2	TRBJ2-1	TGTGCCACCAGCAGACTACCGGGACTAGCGGGACCCGGGTTGGATGAGCAGTTCTTC	CATSRLPGLAGPGLDEQFF
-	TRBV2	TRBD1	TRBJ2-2	TGCGCCAGCAGAGGTTGGACAGGGTCGTCCGGGGAGCTGTTTTTT	CASRGWTGSSGELFF
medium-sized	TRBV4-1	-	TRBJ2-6	TGCGCCAGCAGCCAAGGGGCAGGGCTAGGGGCCAACGTCCTGACTTTC	CASSQGAGLGANVLTF
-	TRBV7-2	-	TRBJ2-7	TGTGCCAGCAGACAGGACTACGAGCAGTACTTC	CASRQDYEQYF
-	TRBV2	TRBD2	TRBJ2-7	TGTGCCAGCAGGGCAAGACTAGCCTTGCCATACGAGCAGTACTTC	CASRARLALPYEQYF
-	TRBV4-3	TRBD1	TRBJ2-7	TGCGCCAGCAGCCAGGATGGACAGGGGCTTTACGAGCAGTACTTC	CASSQDGQGLYEQYF